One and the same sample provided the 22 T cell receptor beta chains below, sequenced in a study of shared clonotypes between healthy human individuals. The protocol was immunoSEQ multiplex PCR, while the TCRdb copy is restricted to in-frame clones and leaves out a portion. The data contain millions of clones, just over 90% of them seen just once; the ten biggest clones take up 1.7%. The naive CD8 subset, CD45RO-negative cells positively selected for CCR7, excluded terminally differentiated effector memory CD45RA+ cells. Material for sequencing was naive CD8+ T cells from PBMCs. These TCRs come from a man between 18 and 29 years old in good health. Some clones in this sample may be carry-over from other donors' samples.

DNA for the CDR3: TGTGCCAGCAGTGCCCCGGGAGCCCAATTCTTC. Residues: CASSAPGAQFF. The rearrangement uses TRBV25-1 and TRBJ2-1; weak D call: TRBD2 (6 bases). The V end lost 4 bases, the J end lost 16 bases, and 14 bases lay between the germline ends. Germline V gene sequence: CDR1 MGHDK, CDR2 SYGVNS. This CDR3 has 11 residues.

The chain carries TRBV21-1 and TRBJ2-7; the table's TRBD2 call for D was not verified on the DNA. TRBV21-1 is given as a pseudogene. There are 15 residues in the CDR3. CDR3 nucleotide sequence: TGTGCCAGCAGCAATAGCGGGAGGGCCTCTAGTGAGCAGTACTTC. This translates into CASSNSGRASSEQYF.

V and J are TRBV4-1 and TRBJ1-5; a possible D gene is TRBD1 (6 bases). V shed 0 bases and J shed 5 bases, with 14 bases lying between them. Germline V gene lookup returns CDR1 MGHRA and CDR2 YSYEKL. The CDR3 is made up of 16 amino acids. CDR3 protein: CASSQDGGRGDQPQHF. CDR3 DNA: TGCGCCAGCAGCCAAGATGGGGGCCGGGGGGATCAGCCCCAGCATTTT.

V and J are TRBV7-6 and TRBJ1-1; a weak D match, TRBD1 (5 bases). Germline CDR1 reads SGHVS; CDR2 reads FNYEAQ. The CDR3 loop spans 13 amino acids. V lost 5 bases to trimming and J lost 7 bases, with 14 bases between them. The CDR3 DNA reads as TGTGCCAGCAGCGGCCGGGACCGATATGAAGCTTTCTTT. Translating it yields CASSGRDRYEAFF.

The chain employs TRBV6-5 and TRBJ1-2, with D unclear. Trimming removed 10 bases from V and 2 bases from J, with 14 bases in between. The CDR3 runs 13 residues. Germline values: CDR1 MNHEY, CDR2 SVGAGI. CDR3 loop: CATSAGRNYGYTF. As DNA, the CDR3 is TGTGCCACATCGGCCGGCAGAAACTATGGCTACACCTTC.

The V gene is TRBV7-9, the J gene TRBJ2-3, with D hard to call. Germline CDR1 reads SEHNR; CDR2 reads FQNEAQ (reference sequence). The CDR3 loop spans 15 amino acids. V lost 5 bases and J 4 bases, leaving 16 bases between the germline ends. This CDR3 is CASSTPRDKADTQYF. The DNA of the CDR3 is TGTGCCAGCAGCACGCCCAGAGATAAGGCAGATACGCAGTATTTT.

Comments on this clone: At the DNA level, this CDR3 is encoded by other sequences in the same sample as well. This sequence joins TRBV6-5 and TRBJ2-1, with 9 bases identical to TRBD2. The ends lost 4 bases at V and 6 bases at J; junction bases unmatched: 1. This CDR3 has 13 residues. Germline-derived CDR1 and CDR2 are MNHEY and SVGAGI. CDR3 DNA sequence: TGTGCCAGCAGTTTGGGACTAGCCAATGAGCAGTTCTTC. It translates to CASSLGLANEQFF.

In DNA, the CDR3 is TGTGCCTCGCTGGACCGGGACTCTTACCAAGATACGCAGTATTTT. Its protein product is CASLDRDSYQDTQYF. This chain joins TRBV11-2 and TRBJ2-3; a weak D match, TRBD2 (6 bases). This CDR3 region has 15 residues. CDR1 is SGHAT, CDR2 FQNNGV, per germline. V lost 11 bases and J lost 5, with 23 bases in between.

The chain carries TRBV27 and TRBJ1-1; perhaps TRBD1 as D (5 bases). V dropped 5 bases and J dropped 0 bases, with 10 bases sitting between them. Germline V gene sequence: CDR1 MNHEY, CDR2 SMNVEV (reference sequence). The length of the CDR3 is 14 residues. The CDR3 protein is CASSPLTVNTEAFF. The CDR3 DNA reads TGTGCCAGCAGTCCATTGACAGTGAACACTGAAGCTTTCTTT.

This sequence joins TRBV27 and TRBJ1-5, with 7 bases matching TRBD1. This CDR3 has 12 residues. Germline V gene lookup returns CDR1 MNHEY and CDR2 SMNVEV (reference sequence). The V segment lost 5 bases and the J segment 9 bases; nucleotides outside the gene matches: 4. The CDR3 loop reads CASSGRGMPQHF. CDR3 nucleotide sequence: TGTGCCAGCAGTGGCAGGGGGATGCCCCAGCATTTT.

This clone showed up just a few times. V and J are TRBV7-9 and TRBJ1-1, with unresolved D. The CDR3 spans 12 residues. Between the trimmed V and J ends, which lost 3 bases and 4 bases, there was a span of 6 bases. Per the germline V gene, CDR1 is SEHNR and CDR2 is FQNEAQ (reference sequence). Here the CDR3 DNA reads TGTGCCAGCAGCTTTTTAGGCACTGAAGCTTTCTTT. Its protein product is CASSFLGTEAFF.

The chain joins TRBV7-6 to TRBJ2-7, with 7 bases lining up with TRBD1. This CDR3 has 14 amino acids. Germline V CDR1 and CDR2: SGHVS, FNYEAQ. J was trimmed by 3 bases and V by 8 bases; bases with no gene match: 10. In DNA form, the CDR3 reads TGTGCCAGCTCACGACTGGGACAGAACTACGAGCAGTACTTC. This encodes CASSRLGQNYEQYF. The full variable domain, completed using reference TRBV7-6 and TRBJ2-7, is GAGVSQSPRYKVTKRGQDVALRCDPISGHVSLYWYRQALGQGPEFLTYFNYEAQQDKSGLPNDRFSAERPEGSISTLTIQRTEQRDSAMYRCASSRLGQNYEQYFGPGTRLTVT.

The DNA of the CDR3 is TGTGCCAGCAGTCATCACAGGGGACGAGACTACCAAAACTACGAGCAGTACTTC. As protein: CASSHHRGRDYQNYEQYF. The chain is built from TRBV27 and TRBJ2-7, with TRBD1 identical over 7 bases. Germline V gene sequence: CDR1 MNHEY, CDR2 SMNVEV (reference sequence). V was pared by 5 bases and J by 3 bases, with 19 bases of the junction left unmatched. The CDR3 contains 18 residues.

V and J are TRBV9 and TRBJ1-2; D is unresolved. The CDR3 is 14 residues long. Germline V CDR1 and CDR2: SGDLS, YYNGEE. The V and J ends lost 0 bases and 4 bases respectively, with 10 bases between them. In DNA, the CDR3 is TGTGCCAGCAGCGTAGACCCCACAGCCTATGGCTACACCTTC. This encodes CASSVDPTAYGYTF. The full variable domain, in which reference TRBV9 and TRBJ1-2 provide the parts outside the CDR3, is DSGVTQTPKHLITATGQRVTLRCSPRSGDLSVYWYQQSLDQGLQFLIQYYNGEERAKGNILERFSAQQFPDLHSELNLSSLELGDSALYFCASSVDPTAYGYTFGSGTRLTVV.

This chain's CDR3 is CAISDAAKNIQYF. In DNA, the CDR3 is TGTGCCATCAGTGACGCGGCTAAGAACATTCAGTACTTC. This rearrangement joins TRBV10-3 to TRBJ2-4; the D is unclear. CDR3 length equals 13 residues. V was clipped by 3 bases and J by 7 bases, with 10 bases between them. CDR1 and CDR2 (germline): ENHRY, SYGVKD.

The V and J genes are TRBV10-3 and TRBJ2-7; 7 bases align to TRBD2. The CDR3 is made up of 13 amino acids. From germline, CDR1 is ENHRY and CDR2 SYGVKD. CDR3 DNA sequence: TGTGCTGTCAGGAGGGAGGGCTTCCACGAGCAGTACTTC. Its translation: CAVRREGFHEQYF.

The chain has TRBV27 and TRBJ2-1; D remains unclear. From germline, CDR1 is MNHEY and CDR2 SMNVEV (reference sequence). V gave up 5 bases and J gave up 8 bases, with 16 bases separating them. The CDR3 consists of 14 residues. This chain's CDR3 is CASSPDVRNHEQFF. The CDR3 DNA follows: TGTGCCAGCAGTCCCGACGTGAGGAACCATGAGCAGTTCTTC.

The CDR3 bases are TGTGCCAGCAGTGAAGTGGTCAGGGGGGTTACTGAAGCTTTCTTT. The encoded protein is CASSEVVRGVTEAFF. The J gene is TRBJ1-1, the V gene TRBV6-1; 7 bases fit TRBD1. Germline-derived CDR1 and CDR2 are MNHNS and SASEGT. This CDR3 is 15 amino acids long. The trim removed 1 base at V and 5 bases at J, leaving 7 bases unmatched.

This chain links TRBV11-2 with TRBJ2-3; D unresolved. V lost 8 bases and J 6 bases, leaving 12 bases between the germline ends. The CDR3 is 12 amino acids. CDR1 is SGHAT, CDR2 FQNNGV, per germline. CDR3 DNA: TGTGCCAGCCAAACCTCCCCCGATACGCAGTATTTT. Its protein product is CASQTSPDTQYF.

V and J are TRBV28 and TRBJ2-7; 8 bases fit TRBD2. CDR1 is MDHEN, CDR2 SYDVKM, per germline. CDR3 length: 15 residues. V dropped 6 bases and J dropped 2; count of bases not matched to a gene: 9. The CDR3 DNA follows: TGTGCCAGCAGCCTATCGGGGGGGGAACCCTACGAGCAGTACTTC. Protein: CASSLSGGEPYEQYF.

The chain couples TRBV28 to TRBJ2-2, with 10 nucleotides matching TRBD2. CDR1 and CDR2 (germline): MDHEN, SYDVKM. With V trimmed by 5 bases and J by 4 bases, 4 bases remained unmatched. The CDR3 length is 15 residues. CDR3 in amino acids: CASSLRLAGTGELFF. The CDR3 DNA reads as TGTGCCAGCAGTCTCCGACTAGCGGGCACCGGGGAGCTGTTTTTT.

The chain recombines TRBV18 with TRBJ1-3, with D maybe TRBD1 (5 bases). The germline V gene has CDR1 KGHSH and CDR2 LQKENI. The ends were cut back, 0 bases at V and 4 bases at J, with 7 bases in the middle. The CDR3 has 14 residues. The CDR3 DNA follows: TGTGCCAGCTCACCACCCGGGGACGGAAACACCATATATTTT. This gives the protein CASSPPGDGNTIYF.